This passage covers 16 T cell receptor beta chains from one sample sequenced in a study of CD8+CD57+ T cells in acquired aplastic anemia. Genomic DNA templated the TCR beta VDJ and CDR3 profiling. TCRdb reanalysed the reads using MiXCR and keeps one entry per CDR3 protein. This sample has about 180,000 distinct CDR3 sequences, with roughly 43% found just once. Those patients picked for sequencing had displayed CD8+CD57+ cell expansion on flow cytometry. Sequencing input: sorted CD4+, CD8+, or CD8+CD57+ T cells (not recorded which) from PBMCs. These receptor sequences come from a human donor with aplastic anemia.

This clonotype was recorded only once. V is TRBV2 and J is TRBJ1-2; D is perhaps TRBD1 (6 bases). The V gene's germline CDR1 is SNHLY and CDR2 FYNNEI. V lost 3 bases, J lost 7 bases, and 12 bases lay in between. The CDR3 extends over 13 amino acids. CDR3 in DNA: TGTGCCAGCAGTGAGGCAGGGGTCGGTGGCTACACCTTC. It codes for CASSEAGVGGYTF. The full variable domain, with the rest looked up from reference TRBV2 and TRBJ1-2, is EPEVTQTPSHQVTQMGQEVILRCVPISNHLYFYWYRQILGQKVEFLVSFYNNEISEKSEIFDDQFSVERPDGSNFTLKIRSTKLEDSAMYFCASSEAGVGGYTFGSGTRLTVV.

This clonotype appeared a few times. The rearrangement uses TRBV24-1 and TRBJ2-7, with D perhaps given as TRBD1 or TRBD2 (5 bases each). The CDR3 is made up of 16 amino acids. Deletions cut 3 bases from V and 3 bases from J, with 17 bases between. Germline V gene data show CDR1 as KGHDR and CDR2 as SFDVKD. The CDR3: CATSDPAGTADYEQYF. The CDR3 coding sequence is TGTGCCACCAGTGATCCGGCCGGGACCGCCGACTACGAGCAGTACTTC.

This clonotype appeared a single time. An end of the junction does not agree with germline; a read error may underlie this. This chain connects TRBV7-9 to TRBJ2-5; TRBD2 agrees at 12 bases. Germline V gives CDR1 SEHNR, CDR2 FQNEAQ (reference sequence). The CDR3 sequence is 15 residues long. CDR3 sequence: CASSRLAGGTETRYF. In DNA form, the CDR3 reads TGTGCCAGCAGCCGGCTAGCGGGGGGGACAGAGACCCGGTACTTC.

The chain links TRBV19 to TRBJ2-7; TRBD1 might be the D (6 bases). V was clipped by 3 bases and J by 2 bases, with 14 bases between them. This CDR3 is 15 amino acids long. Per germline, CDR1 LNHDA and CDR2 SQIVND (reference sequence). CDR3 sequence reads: CASSIGQSPPYEQYF. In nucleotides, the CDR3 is TGTGCCAGTAGTATCGGACAGTCCCCCCCCTACGAGCAGTACTTC.

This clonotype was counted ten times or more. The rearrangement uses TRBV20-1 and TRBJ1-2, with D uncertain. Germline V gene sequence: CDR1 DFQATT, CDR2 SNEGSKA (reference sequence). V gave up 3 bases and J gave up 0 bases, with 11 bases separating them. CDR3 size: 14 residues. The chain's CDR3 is CSASRGAANYGYTF. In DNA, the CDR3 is TGCAGTGCTAGCCGGGGAGCCGCTAACTATGGCTACACCTTC.

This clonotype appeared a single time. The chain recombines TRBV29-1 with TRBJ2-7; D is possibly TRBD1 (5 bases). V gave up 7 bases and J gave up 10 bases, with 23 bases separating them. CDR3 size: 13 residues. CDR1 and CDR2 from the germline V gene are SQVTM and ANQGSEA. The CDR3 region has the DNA TGCAGCGCCAAACAGGCAAGCTCCTACAATCAGTACTTC. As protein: CSAKQASSYNQYF.

CDR3 coding DNA: TGTGCCAGCAGCTTATCGGAGGTGCAGCCCCAGCATTTT. It is translated as CASSLSEVQPQHF. The rearrangement joins TRBV7-3 to TRBJ1-5; D gene uncertain. The CDR3 spans 13 residues. V lost 2 bases to trimming and J lost 7 bases, with 9 bases between them. The germline V gene encodes CDR1 SGHTA and CDR2 FQGTGA.

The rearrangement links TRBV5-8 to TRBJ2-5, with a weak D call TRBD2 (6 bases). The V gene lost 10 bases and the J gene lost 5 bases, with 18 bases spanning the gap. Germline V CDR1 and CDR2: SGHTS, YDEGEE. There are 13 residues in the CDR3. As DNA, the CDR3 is TGTGCCTGCGGGGCGCCCTTTCCTGAGACCCAGTACTTC. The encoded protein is CACGAPFPETQYF.

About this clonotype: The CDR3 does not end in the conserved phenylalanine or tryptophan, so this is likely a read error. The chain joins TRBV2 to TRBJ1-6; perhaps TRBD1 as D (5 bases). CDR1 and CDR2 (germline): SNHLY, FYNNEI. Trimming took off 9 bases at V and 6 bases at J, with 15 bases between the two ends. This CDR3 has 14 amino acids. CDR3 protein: CASRWSGLNSPLHL. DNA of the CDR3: TGTGCCAGTCGCTGGTCGGGGCTTAATTCACCCCTCCACCTT.

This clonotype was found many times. The CDR3 nucleotides are TGTGCCAGCAGCTTAGAACAGGGGAACACTGAAGCTTTCTTT. Amino acid sequence: CASSLEQGNTEAFF. This chain uses TRBV11-3 with TRBJ1-1, with TRBD1 as a possible D gene (6 bases). Deletions cut 0 bases from V and 1 base from J, with 6 bases between. Germline V gives CDR1 SGHNT, CDR2 YENEEA. This CDR3 region has 14 residues.

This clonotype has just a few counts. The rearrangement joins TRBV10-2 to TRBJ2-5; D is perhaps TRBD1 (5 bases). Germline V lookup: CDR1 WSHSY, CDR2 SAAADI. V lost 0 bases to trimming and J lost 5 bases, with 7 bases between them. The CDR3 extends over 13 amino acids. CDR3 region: CASSESRVETQYF. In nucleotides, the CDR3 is TGCGCCAGCAGTGAGTCCAGGGTGGAGACCCAGTACTTC.

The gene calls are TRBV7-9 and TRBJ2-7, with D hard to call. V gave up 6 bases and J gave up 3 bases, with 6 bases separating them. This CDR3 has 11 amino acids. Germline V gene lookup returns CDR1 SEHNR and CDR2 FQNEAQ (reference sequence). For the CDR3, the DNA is TGTGCCAGCAGTGAATTCTACGAGCAGTACTTC. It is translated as CASSEFYEQYF.

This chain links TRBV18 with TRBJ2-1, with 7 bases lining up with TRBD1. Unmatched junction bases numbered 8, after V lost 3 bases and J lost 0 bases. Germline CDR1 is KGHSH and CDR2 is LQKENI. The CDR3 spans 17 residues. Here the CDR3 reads CASSPQGVGSSYNEQFF. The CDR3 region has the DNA TGTGCCAGCTCACCCCAGGGGGTAGGGAGCTCCTACAATGAGCAGTTCTTC. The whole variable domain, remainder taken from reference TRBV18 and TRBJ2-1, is NAGVMQNPRHLVRRRGQEARLRCSPMKGHSHVYWYRQLPEEGLKFMVYLQKENIIDESGMPKERFSAEFPKEGPSILRIQQVVRGDSAAYFCASSPQGVGSSYNEQFFGPGTRLTVL.

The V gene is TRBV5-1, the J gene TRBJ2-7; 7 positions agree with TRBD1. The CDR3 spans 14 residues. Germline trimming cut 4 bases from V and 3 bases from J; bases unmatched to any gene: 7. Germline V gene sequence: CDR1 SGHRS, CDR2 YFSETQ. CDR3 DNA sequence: TGCGCCAGCAGCGTGGGGACAGCCAACTACGAGCAGTACTTC. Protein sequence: CASSVGTANYEQYF.

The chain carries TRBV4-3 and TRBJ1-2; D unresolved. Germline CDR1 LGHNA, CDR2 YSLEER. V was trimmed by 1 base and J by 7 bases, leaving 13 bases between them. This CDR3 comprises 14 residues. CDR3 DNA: TGCGCCAGCAGCCAAGGGTCTGGGGTTGGTGGCTACACCTTC. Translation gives CASSQGSGVGGYTF.

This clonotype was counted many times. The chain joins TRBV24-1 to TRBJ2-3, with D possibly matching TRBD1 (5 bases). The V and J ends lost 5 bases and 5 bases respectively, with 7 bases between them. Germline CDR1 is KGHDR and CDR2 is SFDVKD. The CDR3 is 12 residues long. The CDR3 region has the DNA TGTGCCACCAGTGTGGGGCTAGATACGCAGTATTTT. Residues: CATSVGLDTQYF.